This TCR beta chain came from a study of T cell repertoires in cytomegalovirus infection (dated by TCRdb to about 2019). A note on the overall study: Because public TCR beta signatures pointed to carriage of CMV infection together with the matching HLA type, the HLA type of each donor mattered for the analysis. On the study overall, not on this receptor specifically: In the ex vivo response, HLA-C-restricted CMV-specific TCR beta clonotypes were dominant, and in two of eight donors the single most frequent clonotype came from this HLA-C-restricted group. In both this cohort and an independent approximately 400-donor cohort, the cumulative frequency of public TCR beta family members distinguished carriers of CMV infection plus the relevant HLA type.

TCRdb names Illumina HiSeq 1500 as the instrument used. The public reads were reprocessed in TCRdb via fastp at Q25 and MiXCR, keeping in-frame beta chains. Entries that share a CDR3 protein sequence are merged under the most common genes and DNA. In all, the sample holds about 180,000 distinct CDR3 sequences, and roughly 15% of those were seen once. The ten largest make up about 23% of the sample. V and J lose 3 bases and 8 bases, and a span of 10 bases separates them. Spanning cysteine to phenylalanine, the CDR3 consists of 11 amino acids. Only the CDR3 region is kept as DNA, spanning 33 bases read in frame from base 1. The germline V gene (reference sequence) supplies CDR1 GTSNPN and CDR2 SVGIG. This clonotype appeared a few times. It has no known antigen specificity. The input lacks base qualities; no much larger clone sits a single base away.

The receptor chain draws on TRBV30 and TRBJ1-1; the D gene is unclear. Sequenced input: CD8+ T cells from PBMCs. The TCR originated in a human donor in good health (CMV status not recorded). Some clones in this sample may be carry-over from other donors' samples. The CDR3 corresponds to CAWREGLEAFF. The sequenced DNA: TGTGCCTGGAGGGAGGGTCTGGAAGCTTTCTTT.